This TCR beta chain is drawn from a study of response to subunit inactivated influenza vaccine. TCRdb used MiXCR to reprocess the RT-PCR reads, holding one entry per CDR3 protein. The table lists about 780,000 distinct CDR3 sequences, less than 20% of them singletons. This clonotype came up a few times. The CDR3 is 12 amino acids. The V gene end was trimmed by 6 bases and the J gene end by 9 bases; junction bases not matched to a gene: 2. Germline V lookup: CDR1 MNHNY, CDR2 SVGAGI (reference sequence). This chain joins TRBV6-6 and TRBJ2-1; 10 positions match TRBD2. This sample comprised PBMCs from blood, obtained 4 to 6 days after vaccination. This TCR was sampled from a man aged 45-60 years who received an inactivated influenza vaccine. CDR3 sequence reads: CASSGTSVEQFF. The CDR3, as DNA: TGTGCCAGCAGCGGGACTAGCGTTGAGCAGTTCTTC.